The entry below gives a single T cell receptor beta chain sequence along with its context. Its antigen is not known. Healthy Caucasians alone served as donors. The data were taken from a study of identical twins. TCRdb called the 5' RACE reads again in MiXCR, with one record for every CDR3 protein. Seen here are approximately 500,000 distinct CDR3 sequences, about 15% observed once, and the top ten hold 0.35% to 0.45%. Overall study findings and caveats: Among monozygotic twins, out-of-frame TCR alpha sharing exceeded what models predicted. Abundant beta clonotypes from cord blood bore fewer insertions; memory repertoires lacked this pattern.

These data also featured in a second study, about yellow fever vaccine responses in identical twins. Per that study: Reportedly, the response of twins' T cells to the vaccine seemed partly convergent, partly personalized.

This TCR was recovered from a woman aged 18-29 years in good health. The sequenced sample consisted of CD4+ T cells sorted from blood.

CDR3 DNA: TGTGCCAGCAGCACCATTAGCGATGAGCAGTTCTTC. This codes for CASSTISDEQFF. This sequence joins TRBV7-9 and TRBJ2-1, with D maybe TRBD2 (5 bases). Trimming left V 5 bases short and J 8 bases short, with 10 bases between. Germline CDR1 and CDR2: SEHNR and FQNEAQ (reference sequence). This CDR3 has 12 residues.